This TCR beta chain was recovered during a study of CD8 T cells in ankylosing spondylitis. This clonotype was detected only a few times. Its target is not known. Study-wide findings and caveats: There was reportedly significant enrichment of clones that were disease-linked in matched ankylosing spondylitis synovial fluid.

Germline V gives CDR1 MNHEY, CDR2 SVGAGI. Trimming took 3 bases from V and 6 from J; bases not matched to a gene: 10. The CDR3 has 15 residues. Construction of TCR beta libraries was performed using quantitative 5'-RACE with molecular barcodes. One entry per CDR3 protein, called by TCRdb with MiXCR from the 5' RACE reads. The table records 150,000 or so distinct CDR3 sequences, 30% to 40% of them present only once. The material sequenced was synovial fluid, either unsorted or a sorted T cell fraction (not recorded which). The receptor was derived from a male donor with ankylosing spondylitis. The V and J genes are TRBV6-5 and TRBJ2-5; TRBD1 agrees at 7 bases. The CDR3 protein is CASSYYGTARKTQYF. CDR3 nucleotides: TGTGCCAGCAGTTATTACGGGACAGCGAGAAAGACCCAGTACTTC.